The clone carrying this T cell receptor beta chain was counted a few times. The antigen remains unidentified. PCR was performed a second time for about 7 to 11 cycles using a sample-barcoded 5' primer and a J-beta primer mix. Each CDR3 protein gets one entry after TCRdb re-called the 5' RACE reads with MiXCR. The sample has 1.5 million to 2 million distinct CDR3 sequences, less than 50% seen once. This record comes from a study of blood T cells in healthy people across ages. Broader study findings: In older individuals, TCR beta diversity per million T cells was lower, falling roughly linearly with age. Fewer expanded clones and more diversity marked long-lived versus aged donors.

Isolation yielded PBMCs, at least 6.5 million per sample, in every case. V shed 1 base and J 6 bases; nucleotides not matched to a gene: 9. Germline V gene data show CDR1 as LNHNV and CDR2 as YYDKDF (reference sequence). The CDR3 totals 16 residues. This chain uses TRBV15 with TRBJ2-1; TRBD1 aligns across 7 bases. The TCR was taken from a woman aged 40 to 50 in good health. The sample was blood. As DNA, the CDR3 is TGTGCCACCAGCAGAGCGAGGGTGAACAGGGGCAATGAGCAGTTCTTC. This translates into CATSRARVNRGNEQFF.